The 27 T cell receptor beta chains listed next were all sequenced from one sample in a study of T cell responses to AZD1222 COVID-19 vaccine. Profiled with immunoSEQ multiplex PCR; TCRdb holds only in-frame clones, not every one. The sample lists 150,000 to 180,000 clones, 90% occurring once. This sample comprised peripheral blood, obtained on day 0 of AZD1222 vaccination. Source of these receptors: an adult in good health.

V is TRBV28 and J is TRBJ2-4; 10 bases line up with TRBD1. Germline V lookup: CDR1 MDHEN, CDR2 SYDVKM. This CDR3 comprises 18 residues. With 5 bases clipped from V and 2 bases from J, the junction kept 12 bases outside the gene matches. CDR3 nucleotides: TGTGCCAGCAGTCCTTTGACAGGGGGCCAGCCCCCCAAAAACATTCAGTACTTC. Its translation: CASSPLTGGQPPKNIQYF.

The gene calls are TRBV7-2 and TRBJ1-2, with D perhaps matching TRBD1 (6 bases). V was pared by 5 bases and J by 1 base, with 14 bases between. The CDR3 spans 15 residues. Germline CDR1 reads SGHTA; CDR2 reads FQGNSA. The CDR3 nucleotides read TGTGCCAGCAGCATACAGGGCGGGGATAACTATGGCTACACCTTC. Amino acids: CASSIQGGDNYGYTF.

This chain joins TRBV7-9 and TRBJ1-4; no definite D call. Germline V gene lookup returns CDR1 SEHNR and CDR2 FQNEAQ (reference sequence). The CDR3 length is 12 residues. V was cut by 2 bases and J by 8 bases, with 6 bases left in between. The CDR3 DNA reads TGTGCCAGCAGCTTATCTTCCGAAAAACTGTTTTTT. Protein sequence: CASSLSSEKLFF. Based on the CDR3 plus reference TRBV7-9 and TRBJ1-4, the full variable domain is DTGVSQNPRHKITKRGQNVTFRCDPISEHNRLYWYRQTLGQGPEFLTYFQNEAQLEKSRLLSDRFSAERPKGSFSTLEIQRTEQGDSAMYLCASSLSSEKLFFGSGTQLSVL.

CDR3 amino acids: CASSLAGVSYNEQFF. The CDR3 coding sequence is TGCGCCAGCAGCTTGGCAGGAGTATCCTACAATGAGCAGTTCTTC. The chain has TRBV5-1 and TRBJ2-1; D not resolved. V lost 0 bases and J 1 base, leaving 8 bases between the germline ends. CDR3 length: 15 residues. CDR1 and CDR2 from the germline V gene are SGHRS and YFSETQ.

This rearrangement joins TRBV7-3 to TRBJ2-1, with TRBD2 matching 12 bases. CDR3 length: 20 residues. After removal of 1 base from V and 8 bases from J, the junction contained 18 bases not matched to a gene. Germline V lookup: CDR1 SGHTA, CDR2 FQGTGA. The CDR3 DNA reads as TGTGCCAGCAGCTTAATCCCTCGGCGGCTAGCGGGAGGGTATGTCTATGAGCAGTTCTTC. It yields the protein CASSLIPRRLAGGYVYEQFF.

In this sample, this clone turned up a few times. The rearrangement links TRBV4-3 to TRBJ1-2, with D tentatively TRBD1 (5 bases). The CDR3 runs 15 residues. From germline, CDR1 is LGHNA and CDR2 YSLEER. The ends were cut back, 2 bases at V and 8 bases at J, with 18 bases in the middle. This CDR3 is CASSQRAGGEGGYTF. As DNA, the CDR3 is TGCGCCAGCAGCCAACGGGCAGGCGGGGAGGGGGGCTACACCTTC.

The rearrangement joins TRBV3-1 (or the pseudogene TRBV3-2) to TRBJ2-1; D not resolved. The CDR3 length is 16 residues. Germline V gene lookup returns CDR1 LGHDT and CDR2 YNNKEL (reference sequence). Trimming took 0 bases from V and 4 from J, leaving 13 bases between them. The chain's CDR3 is CASSQEGVGSYNEQFF. The DNA of the CDR3 is TGTGCCAGCAGCCAAGAAGGTGTCGGGTCTTACAATGAGCAGTTCTTC.

The rearrangement uses TRBV10-1 and TRBJ1-1; possibly TRBD1 for D (6 bases). The CDR3 has 15 residues. Trimming took 0 bases from V and 1 from J, leaving 9 bases between them. CDR1 is WNHNN and CDR2 is SYGVQD in the germline V gene (reference sequence). The CDR3 loop is CASSESRGENTEAFF. The CDR3 nucleotides are TGCGCCAGCAGTGAGTCAAGGGGGGAGAACACTGAAGCTTTCTTT.

The V call is TRBV29-1, the J call TRBJ1-2, with D unclear. The germline CDR1 and CDR2 sequences are SQVTM and ANQGSEA. Trimming removed 4 bases from V and 7 bases from J, with 16 bases in between. CDR3 size: 13 residues. CDR3 sequence reads: CSVAREGVSGYTF. The CDR3 region has the DNA TGCAGCGTTGCCCGAGAGGGAGTGAGTGGCTACACCTTC.

This clone turned up a few times. V is TRBV10-3 and J is TRBJ1-3, with D unclear. This CDR3 comprises 14 residues. V lost 6 bases, J lost 2 bases, and 11 bases lay in between. Germline loops: CDR1 ENHRY, CDR2 SYGVKD. The CDR3 loop reads CAIRASDAGNTIYF. CDR3 in DNA: TGTGCCATCAGGGCCTCGGATGCTGGAAACACCATATATTTT.

The chain combines TRBV4-1 with TRBJ2-1; D unclear. Trimming shortened V by 3 bases and J by 5 bases, and 5 bases separated the two germline ends. Germline-derived CDR1 and CDR2 are MGHRA and YSYEKL. The length of the CDR3 is 12 residues. The CDR3 DNA reads as TGCGCCAGCAGCCAGGCGCACAATGAGCAGTTCTTC. It yields the protein CASSQAHNEQFF.

This clone has just one count. The chain couples TRBV3-1 (or the pseudogene TRBV3-2) to TRBJ2-7; 10 bases are shared with TRBD2. Germline CDR1 LGHDT, CDR2 YNNKEL (reference sequence). The CDR3 covers 15 residues. The J segment lost 5 bases and the V segment lost 0 bases, leaving 4 bases of the junction unmatched. CDR3 in DNA: TGTGCCAGCAGCCAAGACCCAGCGGGAGGGCACGAGCAGTACTTC. This sequence encodes CASSQDPAGGHEQYF.

This sequence joins TRBV19 and TRBJ2-6, with D possibly being TRBD1 (6 bases). V was pared by 0 bases and J by 1 base, with 7 bases between. Germline CDR1 and CDR2: LNHDA and SQIVND (reference sequence). CDR3 length: 16 residues. The CDR3 spells CASSIDQGSGANVLTF. The CDR3 nucleotides read TGTGCCAGTAGTATAGACCAGGGGTCTGGGGCCAACGTCCTGACTTTC.

The chain recombines TRBV5-1 with TRBJ2-3, with a possible D match to TRBD2 (5 bases). Trimming removed 3 bases at V and 4 bases at J, with 6 bases between. This CDR3 spans 12 amino acids. Germline V gene lookup returns CDR1 SGHRS and CDR2 YFSETQ. The CDR3 is CASSWTADTQYF. The CDR3 DNA is TGCGCCAGCAGCTGGACTGCAGATACGCAGTATTTT. The full variable domain, its missing parts supplied by reference TRBV5-1 and TRBJ2-3, is KAGVTQTPRYLIKTRGQQVTLSCSPISGHRSVSWYQQTPGQGLQFLFEYFSETQRNKGNFPGRFSGRQFSNSRSEMNVSTLELGDSALYLCASSWTADTQYFGPGTRLTVL.

The table lists this clone with a count of one. The chain carries TRBV27 and TRBJ2-1, with 7 positions matching TRBD1. CDR3 size: 15 residues. With 6 bases clipped from V and 3 bases from J, the junction kept 8 bases outside the gene matches. Germline V lookup: CDR1 MNHEY, CDR2 SMNVEV (reference sequence). The CDR3 bases are TGTGCCAGCAGCCTCGTGACAGGGTACTACAATGAGCAGTTCTTC. Translated: CASSLVTGYYNEQFF.

The chain employs TRBV6-1 and TRBJ1-1; maybe TRBD1 (6 bases). Trimming removed 4 bases at V and 4 bases at J, with 28 bases between. The germline V gene has CDR1 MNHNS and CDR2 SASEGT. The CDR3 runs 19 residues. The CDR3 reads CASSVQGRGALSTVTEAFF. The CDR3 nucleotides are TGTGCCAGCAGTGTTCAGGGGAGGGGCGCTTTGAGTACGGTCACTGAAGCTTTCTTT.

This chain links TRBV5-1 with TRBJ1-2, with D hard to call. Germline V lookup: CDR1 SGHRS, CDR2 YFSETQ. The V end was cut by 4 bases, the J end by 4 bases, with 5 bases between. The CDR3 consists of 11 residues. CDR3 nucleotide sequence: TGCGCCAGCAGCGGATCCTATGGCTACACCTTC. Translated, it gives CASSGSYGYTF.

The chain couples TRBV9 to TRBJ1-5; D might be TRBD1 (6 bases). The CDR3 runs to 15 residues. The germline gives CDR1 SGDLS, CDR2 YYNGEE. V was cut by 4 bases and J by 4 bases, with 15 bases left in between. CDR3 region: CASSPDSGKNQPQHF. In DNA, the CDR3 is TGTGCCAGCAGCCCGGACAGTGGGAAGAATCAGCCCCAGCATTTT.

This clone was observed a single time. The chain combines TRBV12-3 or TRBV12-4 with TRBJ1-6; maybe TRBD1 (5 bases). CDR3 length equals 13 residues. Deletions cut 6 bases from V and 6 bases from J, with 9 bases between. CDR3 nucleotide sequence: TGTGCCAGCAGAGGCAGGGTTAATTCACCCCTCCACTTT. Protein sequence: CASRGRVNSPLHF.

V and J are TRBV19 and TRBJ2-2; no firm D call. CDR1 and CDR2 (germline): LNHDA, SQIVND (reference sequence). Deletions cut 5 bases from V and 3 bases from J, with 10 bases between. This CDR3 region has 14 residues. CDR3 amino acids: CASSLHSHTGELFF. Here the CDR3 DNA reads TGTGCCAGTAGTTTACACAGTCACACCGGGGAGCTGTTTTTT.

V gene TRBV28 combines with J gene TRBJ1-5; 8 bases match TRBD1. The CDR3 contains 16 residues. The V gene end was trimmed by 4 bases and the J gene end by 1 base; junction bases not matched to a gene: 6. Per germline, CDR1 MDHEN and CDR2 SYDVKM. CDR3 protein: CASSSPDRGSNQPQHF. The CDR3 DNA sequence: TGTGCCAGCAGTTCCCCAGACAGGGGCAGCAATCAGCCCCAGCATTTT.

The gene calls are TRBV6-1 and TRBJ2-5, with 9 bases identical to TRBD1. The CDR3 length is 15 residues. Germline CDR1 and CDR2: MNHNS and SASEGT. The V gene end was trimmed by 1 base and the J gene end by 3 bases; junction bases not matched to a gene: 3. CDR3 sequence reads: CASSEDWDREETQYF. CDR3 nucleotides: TGTGCCAGCAGTGAAGATTGGGACAGGGAAGAGACCCAGTACTTC.

This chain links TRBV10-3 with TRBJ2-1, with TRBD2 matching 8 bases. Trimming took 2 bases from V and 5 from J; bases not matched to a gene: 5. CDR1 ENHRY and CDR2 SYGVKD come from the germline V gene. This CDR3 comprises 15 residues. For the CDR3, the DNA is TGTGCCATCAGTGAGCCGAGCGGGAGACACAATGAGCAGTTCTTC. This sequence encodes CAISEPSGRHNEQFF.

This clone was detected a few times. The chain joins TRBV2 to TRBJ1-2; D ambiguous. This CDR3 has 14 residues. Per the germline V gene, CDR1 is SNHLY and CDR2 is FYNNEI. V was shortened by 3 bases and J by 7 bases, with 15 bases between the two germline ends. CDR3 bases: TGTGCCAGCAGTGAGTCGGACGTAGCTCCTGGCTACACCTTC. It translates to CASSESDVAPGYTF.

The gene calls are TRBV2 and TRBJ2-5; D is uncertain. V was pared by 1 base and J by 5 bases, with 11 bases between. Germline assignment: CDR1 SNHLY and CDR2 FYNNEI. CDR3 length: 14 residues. CDR3 loop: CASSEGRSHETQYF. In DNA, the CDR3 is TGTGCCAGCAGTGAAGGACGGTCCCACGAGACCCAGTACTTC. The entire variable domain, with the rest obtained from reference TRBV2 and TRBJ2-5, is as follows: EPEVTQTPSHQVTQMGQEVILRCVPISNHLYFYWYRQILGQKVEFLVSFYNNEISEKSEIFDDQFSVERPDGSNFTLKIRSTKLEDSAMYFCASSEGRSHETQYFGPGTRLLVL.

The chain has TRBV30 and TRBJ2-7; D is uncertain. Per the germline V gene, CDR1 is GTSNPN and CDR2 is SVGIG (reference sequence). The ends were cut back, 1 base at V and 1 base at J, with 11 bases in the middle. The CDR3 loop spans 14 amino acids. CDR3 residues: CAWSGLLSSYEQYF. CDR3 in DNA: TGTGCCTGGAGTGGGCTCCTGTCTTCCTACGAGCAGTACTTC.

This clone came up a few times. The gene calls are TRBV10-1 and TRBJ1-3; no clear D. V lost 6 bases, J lost 4 bases, and 10 bases lay in between. The CDR3 loop spans 13 amino acids. Germline V gene data show CDR1 as WNHNN and CDR2 as SYGVQD (reference sequence). CDR3 residues: CASSTRPGNTIYF. CDR3 bases: TGCGCCAGCAGCACCCGCCCGGGAAACACCATATATTTT.